This T cell receptor (beta chain) came from a study of blood T cell repertoires in COVID-19. As for the study in general: Sites across the United States, Italy and Spain contributed samples from acute and convalescent COVID-19.

Produced via immunoSEQ multiplex PCR; TCRdb's table is partial and in-frame only. The sample lists about 96,000 clones, roughly 80% seen once, with approximately 15% in the top ten. Sample: peripheral blood. The sequence derives from a woman aged 55-70 years with acute or convalescent COVID-19.

CDR3 bases: TGTGCCAGCAGCCCAGAGGGGGGGCTGGTTGAAAAACTGTTTTTT. Protein sequence: CASSPEGGLVEKLFF. The rearrangement links TRBV9 to TRBJ1-4; possible D gene TRBD1, 6 bases. Germline V gives CDR1 SGDLS, CDR2 YYNGEE. The CDR3 covers 15 residues. Trimming left V 4 bases short and J 7 bases short, with 17 bases between.